This T cell receptor (beta chain) was obtained from a study of blood T cell repertoires in COVID-19. Overall study: Acute-phase and convalescent COVID-19 samples originated in the United States, Italy and Spain.

The assay was immunoSEQ multiplex PCR, and TCRdb's table has in-frame clones only and misses some. The sample contains 110,000 to 150,000 clones, 87% of which appear only once. The V and J ends lost 3 bases and 4 bases, in that order; junction bases with no gene match: 9. In germline, CDR1 is MNHNS, CDR2 SASEGT. There are 15 residues in the CDR3. Specimen: PBMCs or T cells enriched from blood (not recorded which). This chain joins TRBV6-1 and TRBJ2-7; TRBD2 agrees at 7 bases. This clonotype was sampled from a man aged 55 to 70 who had recovered from COVID-19. CDR3 sequence reads: CASSETGTKLYEQYF. DNA of the CDR3: TGTGCCAGCAGTGAGACCGGGACTAAACTTTACGAGCAGTACTTC.